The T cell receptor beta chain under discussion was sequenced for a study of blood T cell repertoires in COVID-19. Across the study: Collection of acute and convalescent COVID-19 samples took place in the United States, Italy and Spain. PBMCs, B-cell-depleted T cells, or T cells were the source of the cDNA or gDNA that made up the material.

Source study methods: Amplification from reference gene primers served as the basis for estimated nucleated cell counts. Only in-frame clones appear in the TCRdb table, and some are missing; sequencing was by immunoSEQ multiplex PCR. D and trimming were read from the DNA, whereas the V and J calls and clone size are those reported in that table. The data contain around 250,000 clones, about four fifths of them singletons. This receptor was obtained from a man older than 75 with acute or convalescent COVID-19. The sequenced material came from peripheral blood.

CDR3 protein: CASSIGPLGANVLTF. DNA for the CDR3: TGTGCCAGTAGTATAGGTCCTCTTGGGGCCAACGTCCTGACTTTC. This chain connects TRBV19 to TRBJ2-6; D is uncertain. The germline CDR1 and CDR2 sequences are LNHDA and SQIVND (reference sequence). With 1 base removed from V and 3 bases from J, the gap between germline ends came to 7 bases. The CDR3 sequence is 15 residues long. Filled out from reference TRBV19 and TRBJ2-6, the complete variable domain reads DGGITQSPKYLFRKEGQNVTLSCEQNLNHDAMYWYRQDPGQGLRLIYYSQIVNDFQKGDIAEGYSVSREKKESFPLTVTSAQKNPTAFYLCASSIGPLGANVLTFGAGSRLTVL.